This record covers a single T cell receptor beta chain. Its target is not known. This record belongs to a study of T-cell memory formation after mild COVID-19. Overall study: The two donors had largely donor-specific TCR clusters. The study's findings and limits: Among CD4+ contracting clones, most were CM and EM, and CD8+ ones EMRA. While clones contracting from day 15 to 85 were balanced between CD4 and CD8, later expanders leaned CD4+.

From germline, CDR1 is SQVTM and CDR2 ANQGSEA. V shed 3 bases and J 6 bases; nucleotides not matched to a gene: 1. The CDR3 runs 11 residues. TCRdb re-called the 5' RACE reads with MiXCR, one entry per CDR3 protein. Altogether about 210,000 distinct CDR3 sequences are present, around 30% being singletons, with the ten largest covering roughly 11%. The chain carries TRBV29-1 and TRBJ1-2; TRBD1 matches 7 bases. This receptor was taken from an adult woman who had mild COVID-19 (a few samples of this study predate the infection). Cell type and time point are not known. Specimen: PBMCs or a T cell subset sorted from them (not recorded which). The CDR3 DNA follows: TGCAGCGTTGAGGGGACAGATGGCTACACCTTC. It is translated as CSVEGTDGYTF.